This TCR beta chain originates from a study of OX40 agonist ivuxolimab in advanced cancers. Across the whole study: Ivuxolimab, an agonist antibody against OX40 (CD134), was given to patients. Earlier treatment with anti-PD-1, anti-PD-L1 or anti-CTLA-4 was permitted, and 35% to 45% had received some.

General study results and limits: CD4+ T cells averaged fewer expanded clones than CD8+ T cells. Researchers did not establish what antigens the expanded peripheral T cells target.

The method was immunoSEQ multiplex PCR; TCRdb's version includes in-frame clones alone and lacks a portion of them. The table has roughly 51,000 clones, nearly 90% seen once; the top ten hold about 0.68%. A word on this clone: The target antigen is unknown. This sample includes further DNA sequences coding for the same CDR3.

The CDR3 is made up of 14 amino acids. In germline, CDR1 is SGHRS, CDR2 YFSETQ. Trimming left V 2 bases short and J 0 bases short, with 8 bases between. The material sequenced was CD4+ or CD8+ T cells sorted from blood, taken in a trial of the OX40 agonist ivuxolimab. This chain uses TRBV5-1 with TRBJ1-1; the D is unclear. The receptor comes from an adult with an advanced solid tumor such as melanoma, head and neck, liver or kidney cancer. The CDR3 protein is CASSLGSLNTEAFF. The CDR3 DNA reads TGCGCCAGCAGCTTAGGCAGTTTGAACACTGAAGCTTTCTTT. The complete variable domain, with remaining parts taken from reference TRBV5-1 and TRBJ1-1, reads KAGVTQTPRYLIKTRGQQVTLSCSPISGHRSVSWYQQTPGQGLQFLFEYFSETQRNKGNFPGRFSGRQFSNSRSEMNVSTLELGDSALYLCASSLGSLNTEAFFGQGTRLTVV.